The 27 T cell receptor beta chains presented below share a single source sample, sequenced in a study of cytomegalovirus exposure and HLA in healthy donors. The PCR had 60 Vbeta and 13 Jbeta primers. Only in-frame clones appear in the TCRdb table, and some are missing; sequencing was by immunoSEQ multiplex PCR. Among some 130,000 clones listed, approximately 70% were seen once. Source material: PBMCs. The source is a human donor in good health.

This sequence joins TRBV6-5 and TRBJ2-7; 10 bases agree with TRBD1. Germline CDR1 and CDR2: MNHEY and SVGAGI. The CDR3 is made up of 14 amino acids. The V and J ends lost 2 bases and 7 bases, in that order; junction bases with no gene match: 5. The CDR3, as DNA: TGTGCCAGCAGTTACCGGGACAGGGGTGGGGAGCAGTACTTC. Residues: CASSYRDRGGEQYF.

The chain employs TRBV2 and TRBJ2-5, with 8 bases matching TRBD1. The V gene's germline CDR1 is SNHLY and CDR2 FYNNEI. The junction had 8 bases not matched to a gene; V was cut back by 4 bases and J by 4 bases. CDR3 length: 15 residues. CDR3 sequence (DNA): TGTGCCAGCAGTGGGACAGGGTGGGTCCGAGAGACCCAGTACTTC. Translation: CASSGTGWVRETQYF.

The chain carries TRBV19 and TRBJ2-7; no clear D. The germline V gene encodes CDR1 LNHDA and CDR2 SQIVND (reference sequence). The V end was cut by 5 bases, the J end by 3 bases, with 14 bases between. The CDR3 extends over 14 amino acids. The CDR3 DNA reads as TGTGCCAGTAGTCGCCGGCACAGCCTCTACGAGCAGTACTTC. Translation gives CASSRRHSLYEQYF.

This clone has more than one count but fewer than ten. The chain recombines TRBV11-3 with TRBJ2-1; 7 bases map to TRBD2. CDR1 is SGHNT, CDR2 YENEEA, per germline. Trimming removed 5 bases from V and 5 bases from J; junction bases left unmatched: 6. This CDR3 is 14 amino acids long. In DNA, the CDR3 is TGTGCCAGCAGCCGGGGGGAATGGGACAATGAGCAGTTCTTC. Its protein is CASSRGEWDNEQFF.

J is TRBJ2-2 and V is TRBV4-3; tentative D call: TRBD2 (6 bases). Trimming shortened V by 0 bases and J by 5 bases, and 19 bases separated the two germline ends. Germline loops: CDR1 LGHNA, CDR2 YSLEER. This CDR3 contains 18 residues. CDR3 sequence (DNA): TGCGCCAGCAGCCAAGAGGCCGGGAGTAGGCCCCTTACCGGGGAGCTGTTTTTT. It encodes CASSQEAGSRPLTGELFF.

The V call is TRBV2, the J call TRBJ1-3; D is unclear. Germline lookup yields CDR1 SNHLY and CDR2 FYNNEI. V lost 7 bases and J lost 6, with 16 bases in between. The CDR3 contains 14 residues. The CDR3, as DNA: TGTGCCAGCAAGCGGTGGCCAACGGAAAACACCATATATTTT. Its translation is CASKRWPTENTIYF.

V and J are TRBV27 and TRBJ2-7; TRBD1 matches at 9 bases. Germline-derived CDR1 and CDR2 are MNHEY and SMNVEV (reference sequence). The CDR3 has 14 residues. The V segment lost 3 bases and the J segment 5 bases; nucleotides outside the gene matches: 5. CDR3 region: CASSFGTGIDEQYF. The CDR3 DNA reads as TGTGCCAGCAGTTTTGGGACAGGGATCGACGAGCAGTACTTC.

V is TRBV27 and J is TRBJ2-7; possibly TRBD2 for D (6 bases). Trimming took off 6 bases at V and 2 bases at J, with 17 bases between the two ends. The CDR3 has 15 residues. CDR1 and CDR2 from the germline V gene are MNHEY and SMNVEV (reference sequence). The CDR3 nucleotides are TGTGCCAGCAGGGAGGGTGGGGGGTTCCCCTACGAGCAGTACTTC. Amino acids: CASREGGGFPYEQYF.

V usage is TRBV19 and J usage is TRBJ2-7; possibly TRBD1 for D (6 bases). CDR3 length: 14 residues. The germline V gene has CDR1 LNHDA and CDR2 SQIVND (reference sequence). V lost 10 bases and J 2 bases, leaving 18 bases between the germline ends. The CDR3 DNA reads as TGTGCCACTTCCGAACAGGGAGAGCCCTACGAGCAGTACTTC. It yields the protein CATSEQGEPYEQYF.

This rearrangement joins TRBV11-2 to TRBJ2-1; TRBD2 matches at 11 bases. J gave up 7 bases and V 3 bases, and 5 bases lay outside the gene matches. CDR3 size: 15 residues. Germline V gene lookup returns CDR1 SGHAT and CDR2 FQNNGV. CDR3 bases: TGTGCCAGCAGCTTCCCGACTAGCGGGAATAATGAGCAGTTCTTC. It translates to CASSFPTSGNNEQFF.

In DNA, the CDR3 is TGTGCCAGCAGTTACTCCGGGGATAGGGAGCTGTTTTTT. It is translated as CASSYSGDRELFF. V and J are TRBV6-6 and TRBJ2-2; D might be TRBD2 (5 bases). The CDR3 consists of 13 residues. Between the trimmed V and J ends, which lost 0 bases and 9 bases, there was a span of 8 bases. Germline values: CDR1 MNHNY, CDR2 SVGAGI (reference sequence).

This chain's CDR3 is CASSGDSGTGKYGYTF. In DNA form, the CDR3 reads TGTGCCAGCAGTGGGGACTCCGGGACAGGCAAATATGGCTACACCTTC. The chain is built from TRBV2 and TRBJ1-2; 8 bases fit TRBD1. CDR1 is SNHLY, CDR2 FYNNEI, per germline. The CDR3 length is 16 residues. J lost 5 bases, V lost 4 bases, and 12 bases had no gene match.

The V gene is TRBV14, the J gene TRBJ2-1, with 7 bases identical to TRBD2. The CDR3 spans 18 residues. CDR1 is SGHDN and CDR2 is FVKESK in the germline V gene. V trimming: 3 bases; J trimming: 0 bases; junction bases outside the gene matches: 11. In nucleotides, the CDR3 is TGTGCCAGCAGCCAGGCCGTACGGGAGGCGAGCTCCTACAATGAGCAGTTCTTC. Residues: CASSQAVREASSYNEQFF.

This chain uses TRBV7-3 with TRBJ2-3; TRBD2 matches 8 bases. J was trimmed by 5 bases and V by 1 base; bases with no gene match: 8. The CDR3 has 16 residues. In germline, CDR1 is SGHTA, CDR2 FQGTGA. CDR3 loop: CASSLNPGGQGDTQYF. CDR3 sequence (DNA): TGTGCCAGCAGCTTAAACCCGGGAGGGCAGGGAGATACGCAGTATTTT.

The chain links TRBV20-1 to TRBJ2-5; 9 bases align to TRBD1. The CDR3 loop spans 10 amino acids. Germline CDR1 is DFQATT and CDR2 is SNEGSKA (reference sequence). The CDR3 region is CRTGGETQYF. The DNA for the CDR3 is TGCAGGACAGGGGGAGAGACCCAGTACTTC.

The J gene is TRBJ2-7, the V gene TRBV10-1; D is ambiguous. Germline V gives CDR1 WNHNN, CDR2 SYGVQD (reference sequence). The CDR3 spans 14 residues. V lost 1 base to trimming and J lost 5 bases, with 12 bases between them. CDR3 in amino acids: CASSELSARHEQYF. As DNA, the CDR3 is TGCGCCAGCAGTGAGTTGTCCGCGAGGCACGAGCAGTACTTC.

V gene TRBV2 combines with J gene TRBJ2-2; D perhaps matches TRBD2 (5 bases). Germline CDR1 SNHLY, CDR2 FYNNEI. CDR3 length equals 15 residues. Trimming shortened V by 3 bases and J by 5 bases, and 13 bases separated the two germline ends. The CDR3 DNA sequence: TGTGCCAGCAGTGACGTAGCGAGAAAAACCGGGGAGCTGTTTTTT. Protein sequence: CASSDVARKTGELFF.

V gene TRBV5-1 combines with J gene TRBJ1-2; D possibly corresponds to TRBD1 (6 bases). The germline CDR1 and CDR2 sequences are SGHRS and YFSETQ. The CDR3 runs 15 residues. V dropped 1 base and J dropped 4 bases, with 14 bases sitting between them. The CDR3 loop is CASSLSQGFAYGYTF. Written as DNA, the CDR3 is TGCGCCAGCAGCTTGTCACAGGGATTTGCCTATGGCTACACCTTC.

J is TRBJ2-7 and V is TRBV14, with a weak D call TRBD2 (5 bases). Trimming removed 4 bases at V and 5 bases at J, with 6 bases between. The CDR3 has 11 amino acids. Germline CDR1 reads SGHDN; CDR2 reads FVKESK. The CDR3 coding sequence is TGTGCCAGCAGCCGAGGGCACGAGCAGTACTTC. Protein: CASSRGHEQYF. Full variable domain (remainder filled in from reference TRBV14 and TRBJ2-7): EAGVTQFPSHSVIEKGQTVTLRCDPISGHDNLYWYRRVMGKEIKFLLHFVKESKQDESGMPNNRFLAERTGGTYSTLKVQPAELEDSGVYFCASSRGHEQYFGPGTRLTVT.

The chain joins TRBV9 to TRBJ2-7; possibly TRBD1 for D (6 bases). Trimming shortened V by 3 bases and J by 6 bases, and 16 bases separated the two germline ends. The CDR3 sequence is 14 residues long. From germline, CDR1 is SGDLS and CDR2 YYNGEE. The CDR3 region has the DNA TGTGCCAGCAGCGACCAGGGGTGGGGGAGCGAGCAGTACTTC. Protein product: CASSDQGWGSEQYF.

The chain couples TRBV2 to TRBJ2-3; 9 bases align to TRBD2. The CDR3 totals 14 residues. CDR1 is SNHLY, CDR2 FYNNEI, per germline. With V trimmed by 3 bases and J by 6 bases, 4 bases remained unmatched. The CDR3, as DNA: TGTGCCAGCAGTGAGTCTAGCGGGATCGATACGCAGTATTTT. Translated, it gives CASSESSGIDTQYF.

The V call is TRBV19, the J call TRBJ1-5; 7 bases fit TRBD1. Trimming cost V 4 bases and J 7 bases; bases outside gene matches: 13. Looked up from germline, CDR1 is LNHDA and CDR2 is SQIVND (reference sequence). The CDR3 is 16 amino acids. Here the CDR3 reads CASSTKGQTRGQPQHF. As DNA, the CDR3 is TGTGCCAGTAGTACCAAAGGACAGACCAGGGGGCAGCCCCAGCATTTT. The full variable domain, with the rest looked up from reference TRBV19 and TRBJ1-5, is DGGITQSPKYLFRKEGQNVTLSCEQNLNHDAMYWYRQDPGQGLRLIYYSQIVNDFQKGDIAEGYSVSREKKESFPLTVTSAQKNPTAFYLCASSTKGQTRGQPQHFGDGTRLSIL.

V is TRBV7-6 and J is TRBJ2-5; D ambiguous. Trimming left V 4 bases short and J 1 base short, with 7 bases between. CDR1 is SGHVS, CDR2 FNYEAQ, per germline. The CDR3 sequence is 13 residues long. CDR3 sequence reads: CASSSLSQETQYF. CDR3 DNA sequence: TGTGCCAGCAGCTCCCTATCCCAAGAGACCCAGTACTTC.

This clone was seen more than once but under ten times. The chain couples TRBV6-5 to TRBJ2-5; 11 positions agree with TRBD2. Germline V gene sequence: CDR1 MNHEY, CDR2 SVGAGI. Trimming took 10 bases from V and 4 from J; bases not matched to a gene: 11. The CDR3 is made up of 15 amino acids. CDR3 sequence: CAIRPGLAGIETQYF. CDR3 in DNA: TGTGCCATCAGACCAGGACTAGCGGGTATAGAGACCCAGTACTTC.

This chain connects TRBV6-5 to TRBJ2-5, with a weak D call TRBD2 (6 bases). Gene TRBJ2-7 matches the end of the DNA better, so the J call may be wrong. CDR1 and CDR2 (germline): MNHEY, SVGAGI. This CDR3 contains 13 residues. The CDR3 loop is CASTPGVSYEQYF. The CDR3 DNA is TGTGCCAGTACCCCGGGAGTATCCTACGAGCAGTACTTC.

The gene calls are TRBV7-8 and TRBJ2-1; 8 bases fit TRBD1. Trimming took 0 bases from V and 7 from J; bases not matched to a gene: 2. Germline CDR1 and CDR2: SGHVS and FQNEAQ. The length of the CDR3 is 14 residues. Written as DNA, the CDR3 is TGTGCCAGCAGCTTAGCTTACAGGGGGAATGAGCAGTTCTTC. It translates to CASSLAYRGNEQFF.

For this clone: The junction differs from germline at one of its ends, possibly a read error. V and J are TRBV19 and TRBJ2-7; a weak D match, TRBD1 (7 bases). CDR1 LNHDA and CDR2 SQIVND come from the germline V gene (reference sequence). This CDR3 spans 14 amino acids. The CDR3 nucleotides are TGTGCCAGTAGCGACAGGGATGGGAAGGCGGACTATGCCTTC. It specifies CASSDRDGKADYAF. Full variable domain (outside the CDR3, taken from reference TRBV19 and TRBJ2-7): DGGITQSPKYLFRKEGQNVTLSCEQNLNHDAMYWYRQDPGQGLRLIYYSQIVNDFQKGDIAEGYSVSREKKESFPLTVTSAQKNPTAFYLCASSDRDGKADYAFGPGTRLTVT.